This TCR beta chain was obtained from a study of T cells in tuberculosis. Whole-study context: T cells were selected with CD1B tetramers loaded with glucose monomycolate. In South Africa, adults with active tuberculosis were compared with IGRA-negative and latently infected IGRA-positive adolescents.

As concerns this clone: The antigen is unknown.

Adolescents were screened for latent TB by skin test and IGRA. Notes on the study in general: Active tuberculosis patients had shorter CDR3-alpha; the beta difference was nonsignificant.

TCRdb's copy holds only in-frame clones and misses some; the assay was immunoSEQ multiplex PCR. The sample has 35,000 to 55,000 clones; 90% to 95% are singletons. Trimming left V 4 bases short and J 8 bases short, with 11 bases between. The CDR3 totals 11 residues. The germline V gene has CDR1 SQVTM and CDR2 ANQGSEA. The specimen was PBMCs. This receptor was taken from a donor aged 10-29 years with latent tuberculosis or without tuberculosis infection. This chain joins TRBV29-1 and TRBJ1-1; D ambiguous. The CDR3 spells CSVGEFTEAFF. In DNA form, the CDR3 reads TGCAGCGTTGGGGAGTTCACAGAAGCTTTCTTT.